The present T cell receptor (beta chain) was sequenced within a study of monozygotic twins with cystic fibrosis. Clones were sequenced by immunoSEQ multiplex PCR, and TCRdb holds only the in-frame ones, with some missing. The repertoire includes approximately 20,000 clones, under 95% of them detected once, and 1.6% sits in the top ten. V was cut by 6 bases and J by 4 bases, with 7 bases left in between. The CDR3 contains 12 residues. The germline gives CDR1 MNHNS, CDR2 SASEGT. This clonotype was obtained from a girl aged 2-15 years with cystic fibrosis. The J gene is TRBJ2-1, the V gene TRBV6-1; D is uncertain. Material for sequencing was blood. Here the CDR3 reads CASSLGYNEQFF. CDR3 DNA sequence: TGTGCCAGCAGCTTAGGGTACAATGAGCAGTTCTTC.